This TCR beta chain was identified during a study of CD8 T cells in ankylosing spondylitis. Whole-study results and caveats: A TCR beta motif made of eight highly homologous variants seemed typical of ankylosing spondylitis blood. Significant enrichment of disease-linked clones was reported in matched ankylosing spondylitis synovial fluid. The disease-linked clones had a CD8+ phenotype and low blood frequencies.

5'-RACE, quantitative and with molecular barcodes, yielded the TCR beta libraries. TCRdb passed the 5' RACE reads through MiXCR, listing each CDR3 protein once. The sample lists 350,000 to 450,000 distinct CDR3 sequences, roughly 26% seen once, with 0.89% in the top ten. There are a few counts of this clonotype. Its antigen is unidentified. Germline V gives CDR1 MNHEY, CDR2 SMNVEV (reference sequence). The V gene lost 5 bases and the J gene lost 5 bases, with 15 bases spanning the gap. This CDR3 is 14 amino acids long. Input material: blood, either unsorted or a sorted T cell fraction (not recorded which). The chain links TRBV27 to TRBJ1-1; perhaps TRBD1 as D (5 bases). This TCR was recovered from a male donor with ankylosing spondylitis. CDR3 sequence (DNA): TGTGCCAGCAGTGTTGACAGCCCCGAAACTGAAGCTTTCTTT. This translates into CASSVDSPETEAFF.